This TCR beta chain was found in a study of Ad26.COV2.S vaccination and SARS-CoV-2 variants. The wider study: Into the muscle, Ad26.COV2.S was dosed once or twice, 56 days apart.

Study observations and caveats: Across vaccine and placebo recipients, the breadth of non-spike TCRs was similar. Analyses of TCR breadth and depth may have underestimated total T cell responses.

Trimming removed 0 bases from V and 5 bases from J; junction bases left unmatched: 8. The CDR3 runs to 17 residues. Germline-derived CDR1 and CDR2 are SGHRS and YFSETQ. Treatment of the sample: roughly 19 received Ad26.COV2.S at low or high dose, single or two shots; a few received placebo; per-sample allocation not given. Sampling happened 63 days after the first vaccine or placebo injection. This adult donor, from Boston, was 18-55 years old. On this clone: Antigen unknown.

Sequencing was performed with immunoSEQ multiplex PCR; in TCRdb, only in-frame clones are kept and a portion is missing. The table has around 500,000 clones, 80% to 90% seen once. The sequence was obtained from a person between 18 and 60 years old who received the Ad26.COV2.S COVID-19 vaccine or a placebo. The chain links TRBV5-1 to TRBJ1-1; TRBD1 aligns across 12 bases. This material consisted of peripheral blood, taken in a trial of Ad26.COV2.S vaccine versus placebo. DNA for the CDR3: TGCGCCAGCAGCTTGGGCGGGACAGGGGGCAGATGGACTGAAGCTTTCTTT. It is translated as CASSLGGTGGRWTEAFF.